The clone carrying this T cell receptor (beta chain) has a count of ten or more. As yet, its antigen is unknown. After removal of 4 bases from V and 5 bases from J, the junction contained 18 bases not matched to a gene. CDR3 length equals 18 residues. Germline CDR1 and CDR2: SGHRS and YFSETQ. The source of the sample is a study of CD8+CD57+ T cells in acquired aplastic anemia. Overall study: The study obtained an average of about 3.1 ug of DNA from sorted CD4+ and CD8+ cells.

Study conclusions and caveats: Patients did not significantly differ from controls in CD8+ Simpson's diversity. Patients and controls shared 25 to 35 CD8+ CDR3 sequences, highly expressed in patients.

Only patients with CD8+CD57+ cell expansion on flow cytometry were chosen for sequencing. Profiling that covered TCR beta VDJ and CDR3 relied on genomic DNA as its template. One entry per CDR3 protein results from TCRdb running MiXCR on the reads. Of 200,000 to 250,000 distinct CDR3 sequences detected, around 49% appear once; the ten largest clones hold 15% to 20%. This clonotype was sampled from a human donor with aplastic anemia. V gene TRBV5-1 combines with J gene TRBJ2-7, with 10 bases lining up with TRBD2. Sequencing input: sorted CD4+, CD8+, or CD8+CD57+ T cells (not recorded which) from PBMCs. The CDR3: CASSSQPLAGEGGNEQYF. The DNA for the CDR3 is TGCGCCAGCAGCAGTCAGCCCCTAGCGGGGGAGGGGGGGAACGAGCAGTACTTC.